One and the same sample provided the 3 T cell receptor beta chains below, sequenced in a study of tissue T cells after allogeneic stem cell transplantation. Time point described: mouse harvest day 14 after allogeneic transplant. Tail vein injection delivered 10^7 T-cell-depleted bone marrow cells and 10^6 splenic CD5+ T cells. The repertoire was sequenced with immunoSEQ multiplex PCR; TCRdb's copy has only in-frame clones and lacks some. The top ten clones hold 5.5% to 8% of a sample with roughly 8,000 clones, under 40% of them seen once. Specimen: skin. The receptors were sampled from a female BALB/c mouse given C57BL/6 T cells with graft-versus-host disease after an allogeneic hematopoietic cell transplant.

On this clone: The gene symbols are mouse symbols. The read terminates 1 residue ahead of where the CDR3 ends, so the germline J gene completes it. The V call is TRBV13-3, the J call TRBJ2-4; 9 bases agree with TRBD2. Trimming removed 1 base from V and 0 bases from J; junction bases left unmatched: 6. Germline CDR1 reads NNHDY; CDR2 reads SYVADS. This CDR3 region has 17 residues. CDR3 DNA (partial): TGTGCCAGCAGTGATCTGGGGGGGAGAAGGAGTCAAAACACCTTGTAC. Residues: CASSDLGGRRSQNTLY. Given in full, the CDR3 is CASSDLGGRRSQNTLYF.

This clone was detected only a few times. Gene names refer to mouse genes. Read data end 1 residue before the CDR3 end; the end is taken from the germline J gene. This rearrangement joins TRBV1 to TRBJ2-4, with no clear D. V was trimmed by 0 bases and J by 0 bases, leaving 10 bases between them. Germline lookup yields CDR1 NSQYPW and CDR2 LRSPGD (reference sequence). The CDR3 has 16 amino acids. The covered CDR3 bases are TGCACCTGCAGTGCAGATTTCGGAACTAGTCAAAACACCTTGTAC. Amino acids: CTCSADFGTSQNTLY. The whole CDR3 sequence reads CTCSADFGTSQNTLYF.

Concerning this clone: Gene names are the mouse ones. The read ends 1 residue early relative to the CDR3; the germline J gene fills the gap. The V gene is TRBV13-1, the J gene TRBJ1-4, with a weak D call TRBD1 (6 bases). The germline CDR1 and CDR2 sequences are NSHNY and SYGAGN. The CDR3 length is 16 residues. The V end lost 0 bases, the J end lost 0 bases, and 9 bases lay between the germline ends. CDR3 loop: CASSDGQGFSNERLFF. The covered CDR3 bases are TGTGCCAGCAGTGATGGGCAGGGGTTTTCCAACGAAAGATTATTT.